This record covers a single T cell receptor (beta chain). The antigen is unknown. The source of the sample is a study of cytomegalovirus exposure and HLA in healthy donors. Overall study results and limits: Cytomegalovirus status was reportedly diagnosed by the classifier with high sensitivity and specificity. When a later analysis compared HLA-associated TCR beta chains with equally common others, the HLA-associated chains turned out to be more clonally expanded and to have lower generation probabilities.

60 Vbeta and 13 Jbeta primers were used in PCR. The repertoire was sequenced with immunoSEQ multiplex PCR; TCRdb's copy has only in-frame clones and lacks some. The sample records 150,000 to 200,000 clones, roughly 79% being singletons. The CDR3 length is 11 residues. The V and J ends lost 7 bases and 5 bases respectively, with 11 bases between them. Per the germline V gene, CDR1 is SQVTM and CDR2 is ANQGSEA. The sample consisted of PBMCs. The rearrangement links TRBV29-1 to TRBJ1-1; TRBD1 might be the D (6 bases). This TCR derives from a man between 40 and 49 years old in good health and CMV-seropositive. CDR3: CSGVDRTEAFF. The CDR3 DNA follows: TGCAGCGGAGTGGACAGAACTGAAGCTTTCTTT.